A single sample is the source of the 20 T cell receptor beta chains below, sequenced in a study of ipilimumab plus nivolumab after autologous stem cell transplantation. Repertoires were generated with immunoSEQ multiplex PCR, while TCRdb's copy carries only in-frame clones and drops some. In the table there are 43,000 or so clones, about 88% of which are singletons. Sequenced material: PBMCs, taken in a trial of ipilimumab plus nivolumab as post-transplant consolidation. These receptors were collected from a male donor with multiple myeloma.

The rearrangement uses TRBV19 and TRBJ2-1; 15 nucleotides align to TRBD2. V lost 5 bases, J lost 8 bases, and 10 bases stayed unmatched. This CDR3 has 17 residues. Germline lookup yields CDR1 LNHDA and CDR2 SQIVND (reference sequence). CDR3 nucleotides: TGTGCCAGTAGTCCCGGACTAGCGGGAGGGCGAGGGTATGAGCAGTTCTTC. Translated, it gives CASSPGLAGGRGYEQFF.

The rearrangement links TRBV7-3 to TRBJ2-5, with a weak D call TRBD2 (5 bases). The CDR3 is made up of 16 amino acids. Germline V lookup: CDR1 SGHTA, CDR2 FQGTGA. The V gene lost 5 bases and the J gene lost 2 bases, with 18 bases spanning the gap. The CDR3 protein is CASSPGIGGTQETQYF. Written as DNA, the CDR3 is TGTGCCAGCAGCCCCGGGATAGGCGGAACACAAGAGACCCAGTACTTC.

The chain recombines TRBV19 with TRBJ1-1; 7 nucleotides agree with TRBD1. Germline CDR1 reads LNHDA; CDR2 reads SQIVND (reference sequence). The CDR3 runs to 15 residues. With V trimmed by 4 bases and J by 6 bases, 11 bases remained unmatched. The CDR3 nucleotides are TGTGCCAGTAGTAGAACCGGGACAGTTGGCTCTGAAGCTTTCTTT. Its translation: CASSRTGTVGSEAFF.

The chain recombines TRBV5-1 with TRBJ2-7; D is perhaps TRBD2 (7 bases). Trimming pared 4 bases from V and 5 bases from J, leaving 19 bases between. The CDR3 extends over 15 amino acids. Germline V gene sequence: CDR1 SGHRS, CDR2 YFSETQ. The CDR3 DNA sequence: TGCGCCAGCAGCGCGAGGGGGGGGGCTGAGGACGAGCAGTACTTC. Translated: CASSARGGAEDEQYF.

V and J are TRBV19 and TRBJ1-1, with 7 bases fitting TRBD1. The CDR3 extends over 13 amino acids. Germline CDR1 is LNHDA and CDR2 is SQIVND (reference sequence). V gave up 7 bases and J gave up 4 bases; unmatched junction bases: 6. The CDR3 loop is CASKGAASTEAFF. For the CDR3, the DNA is TGTGCCAGTAAGGGGGCGGCCAGCACTGAAGCTTTCTTT.

This rearrangement joins TRBV7-2 to TRBJ2-2; no definite D call. V was trimmed by 3 bases and J by 1 base, leaving 6 bases between them. There are 14 residues in the CDR3. From germline, CDR1 is SGHTA and CDR2 FQGNSA. CDR3 sequence (DNA): TGTGCCAGCAGCTTTAGTTGGAACACCGGGGAGCTGTTTTTT. This encodes CASSFSWNTGELFF. The full variable domain, rest sourced from reference TRBV7-2 and TRBJ2-2, is GAGVSQSPSNKVTEKGKDVELRCDPISGHTALYWYRQSLGQGLEFLIYFQGNSAPDKSGLPSDRFSAERTGGSVSTLTIQRTQQEDSAVYLCASSFSWNTGELFFGEGSRLTVL.

This chain uses TRBV4-2 with TRBJ2-3; TRBD1 agrees at 9 bases. Unmatched junction bases numbered 5, after V lost 6 bases and J lost 4 bases. Germline V CDR1 and CDR2: LGHNA, YNFKEQ. This CDR3 is 14 amino acids long. The CDR3 protein is CASRGQGISDTQYF. The CDR3 DNA follows: TGTGCCAGCAGGGGACAGGGTATCTCAGATACGCAGTATTTT.

The chain carries TRBV5-1 and TRBJ2-7; no clear D. The CDR3 runs 14 residues. CDR1 is SGHRS and CDR2 is YFSETQ in the germline V gene. Between the trimmed V and J ends, which lost 1 base and 2 bases, there was a span of 10 bases. CDR3 coding DNA: TGCGCCAGCAGCTTGACGGGCACAGCCTACGAGCAGTACTTC. It yields the protein CASSLTGTAYEQYF.

The table lists this clone with a count of one. The chain links TRBV5-1 to TRBJ1-2; D is uncertain. Germline V gives CDR1 SGHRS, CDR2 YFSETQ. Trimming removed 0 bases from V and 6 bases from J, with 15 bases in between. The CDR3 runs to 15 residues. The CDR3 coding sequence is TGCGCCAGCAGCTTGGAGGTGTGGGGTCAACATGGCTACACCTTC. Amino acid sequence: CASSLEVWGQHGYTF.

The chain uses TRBV5-4 and TRBJ2-5, with 8 bases that match TRBD1. The CDR3 consists of 15 residues. V lost 3 bases to trimming and J lost 5 bases; unmatched junction nucleotides: 9. Germline V gene sequence: CDR1 SGHNT, CDR2 YYREEE (reference sequence). CDR3 DNA: TGTGCCAGCAGCTCAATCGCGACAGGGGAGGAGACCCAGTACTTC. This codes for CASSSIATGEETQYF.

This clone came up a few times. The chain joins TRBV30 to TRBJ1-5; maybe TRBD1 (5 bases). Trimming left V 3 bases short and J 2 bases short, with 17 bases between. The length of the CDR3 is 16 residues. Germline CDR1 is GTSNPN and CDR2 is SVGIG (reference sequence). CDR3 amino acids: CAWSAVSGGGNQPQHF. In DNA, the CDR3 is TGTGCCTGGAGCGCCGTTTCTGGGGGGGGCAATCAGCCCCAGCATTTT.

The chain carries TRBV5-6 and TRBJ1-6; TRBD1 matches at 9 bases. This CDR3 has 14 residues. Trimming removed 4 bases from V and 8 bases from J; junction bases left unmatched: 4. CDR1 SGHDT and CDR2 YYEEEE come from the germline V gene. The CDR3 loop is CASSTGQGYSPLHF. The CDR3 DNA reads as TGTGCCAGCAGCACCGGACAGGGGTATTCACCCCTCCACTTT.

The chain recombines TRBV9 with TRBJ1-5; 8 nucleotides line up with TRBD1. The CDR3 is 14 residues long. V lost 4 bases to trimming and J lost 8 bases; unmatched junction nucleotides: 8. Germline V gives CDR1 SGDLS, CDR2 YYNGEE. The CDR3 reads CASSPDRGRKPQHF. The CDR3 region has the DNA TGTGCCAGCAGCCCAGACAGGGGTAGAAAGCCCCAGCATTTT.

This chain joins TRBV5-4 and TRBJ1-1; D gene ambiguous. The CDR3 sequence is 14 residues long. Trimming took off 2 bases at V and 3 bases at J, with 11 bases between the two ends. Germline V gene data show CDR1 as SGHNT and CDR2 as YYREEE (reference sequence). The CDR3 region is CASSFGVGYTEAFF. CDR3 coding DNA: TGTGCCAGCAGCTTCGGTGTGGGGTACACTGAAGCTTTCTTT.

This chain uses TRBV28 with TRBJ1-2; D remains ambiguous. Germline values: CDR1 MDHEN, CDR2 SYDVKM. There are 16 residues in the CDR3. Between the trimmed V and J ends, which lost 1 base and 0 bases, there was a span of 12 bases. The CDR3, as DNA: TGTGCCAGCAGTTTATTGAGCGTCGTAGCTAACTATGGCTACACCTTC. It yields the protein CASSLLSVVANYGYTF.

This clone was counted a few times. This chain uses TRBV30 with TRBJ1-1, with TRBD1 matching over 7 bases. Trimming cost V 5 bases and J 0 bases; bases outside gene matches: 6. Germline V gene data show CDR1 as GTSNPN and CDR2 as SVGIG (reference sequence). The CDR3 runs to 14 residues. The CDR3 loop reads CAWAGTVMNTEAFF. CDR3 DNA: TGTGCCTGGGCAGGGACAGTCATGAACACTGAAGCTTTCTTT.

The rearrangement joins TRBV7-2 to TRBJ1-1; D remains ambiguous. From germline, CDR1 is SGHTA and CDR2 FQGNSA. V lost 3 bases and J 1 base, leaving 6 bases between the germline ends. The CDR3 is 13 residues long. The CDR3 protein is CASSFPQNTEAFF. In DNA form, the CDR3 reads TGTGCCAGCAGCTTCCCTCAGAACACTGAAGCTTTCTTT.

This clone was detected once. This rearrangement joins TRBV2 to TRBJ1-5, with TRBD1 matching over 7 bases. Germline CDR1 SNHLY, CDR2 FYNNEI. The V and J ends lost 5 bases and 9 bases, in that order; junction bases with no gene match: 7. This CDR3 region has 13 residues. The DNA of the CDR3 is TGTGCCAGCAGTACACAGGGGCTCGCGCCCCAGCATTTT. It is translated as CASSTQGLAPQHF.

This clone has only a few counts. This chain joins TRBV7-3 and TRBJ2-2, with unresolved D. V dropped 5 bases and J dropped 3 bases, with 19 bases sitting between them. Germline-derived CDR1 and CDR2 are SGHTA and FQGTGA. The CDR3 length is 17 residues. The CDR3 here is CASSHEVLTVYTGELFF. The CDR3 DNA reads TGTGCCAGCAGCCACGAGGTGTTAACAGTCTACACCGGGGAGCTGTTTTTT.

This clone has just one count. The CDR3 protein is CASNGRGGGLEQYF. DNA of the CDR3: TGTGCCAGTAACGGGCGAGGGGGTGGACTCGAGCAGTACTTC. The gene calls are TRBV19 and TRBJ2-7; D may be TRBD1 (6 bases). This CDR3 has 14 residues. Germline V gene lookup returns CDR1 LNHDA and CDR2 SQIVND (reference sequence). V lost 7 bases and J lost 6, with 19 bases in between. The full variable domain, its missing parts supplied by reference TRBV19 and TRBJ2-7, is DGGITQSPKYLFRKEGQNVTLSCEQNLNHDAMYWYRQDPGQGLRLIYYSQIVNDFQKGDIAEGYSVSREKKESFPLTVTSAQKNPTAFYLCASNGRGGGLEQYFGPGTRLTVT.